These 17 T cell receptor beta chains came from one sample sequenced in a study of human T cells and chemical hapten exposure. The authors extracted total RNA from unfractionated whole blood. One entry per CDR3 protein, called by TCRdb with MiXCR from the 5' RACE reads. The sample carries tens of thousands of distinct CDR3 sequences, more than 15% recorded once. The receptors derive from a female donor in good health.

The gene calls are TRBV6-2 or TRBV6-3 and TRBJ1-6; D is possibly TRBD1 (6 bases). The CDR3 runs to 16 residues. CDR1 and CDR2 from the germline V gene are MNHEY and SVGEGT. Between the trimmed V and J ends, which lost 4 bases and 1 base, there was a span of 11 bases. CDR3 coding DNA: TGTGCCAGCAGTTCCGCCGGACAGTCCTATAATTCACCCCTCCACTTT. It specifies CASSSAGQSYNSPLHF.

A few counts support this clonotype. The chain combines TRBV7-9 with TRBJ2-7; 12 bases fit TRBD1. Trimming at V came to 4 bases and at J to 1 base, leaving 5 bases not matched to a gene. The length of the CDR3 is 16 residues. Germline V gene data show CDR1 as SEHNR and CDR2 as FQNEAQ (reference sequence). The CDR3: CASSSPGQGASYEQYF. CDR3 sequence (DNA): TGTGCCAGCAGCTCACCGGGACAGGGGGCGTCCTACGAGCAGTACTTC.

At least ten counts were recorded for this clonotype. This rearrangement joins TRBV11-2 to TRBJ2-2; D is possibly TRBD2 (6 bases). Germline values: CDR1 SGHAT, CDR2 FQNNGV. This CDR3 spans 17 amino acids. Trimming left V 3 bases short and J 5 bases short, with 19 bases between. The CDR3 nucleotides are TGTGCCAGCAGCTTGAGAAAAGGAGGGGACTTAACCGGGGAGCTGTTTTTT. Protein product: CASSLRKGGDLTGELFF.

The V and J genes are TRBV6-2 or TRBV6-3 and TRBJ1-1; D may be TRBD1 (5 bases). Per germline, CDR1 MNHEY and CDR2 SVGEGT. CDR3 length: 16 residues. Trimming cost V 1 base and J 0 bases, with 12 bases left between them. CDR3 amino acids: CASSYLYGGLNTEAFF. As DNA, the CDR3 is TGTGCCAGCAGTTACTTATACGGGGGACTGAACACTGAAGCTTTCTTT.

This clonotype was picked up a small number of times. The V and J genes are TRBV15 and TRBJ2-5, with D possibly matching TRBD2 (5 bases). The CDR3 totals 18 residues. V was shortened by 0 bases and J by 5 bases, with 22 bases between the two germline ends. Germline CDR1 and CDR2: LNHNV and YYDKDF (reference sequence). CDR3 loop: CATSRDNKRPRRRETQYF. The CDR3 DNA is TGTGCCACCAGCAGAGATAATAAGCGGCCTAGGAGGAGGGAGACCCAGTACTTC.

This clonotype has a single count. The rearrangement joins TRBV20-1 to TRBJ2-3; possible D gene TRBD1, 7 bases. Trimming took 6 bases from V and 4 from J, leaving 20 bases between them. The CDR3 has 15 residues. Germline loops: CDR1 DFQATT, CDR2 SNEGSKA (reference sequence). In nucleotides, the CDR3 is TGCAGTGCCAGGGGGGAGGCCCTAGGGGCAGATACGCAGTATTTT. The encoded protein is CSARGEALGADTQYF.

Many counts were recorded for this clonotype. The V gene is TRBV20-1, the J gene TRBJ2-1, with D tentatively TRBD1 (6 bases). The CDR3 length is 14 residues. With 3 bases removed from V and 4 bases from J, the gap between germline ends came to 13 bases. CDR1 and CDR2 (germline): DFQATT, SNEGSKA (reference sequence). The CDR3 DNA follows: TGCAGTGCTAGTGAGGGGGTGGGGTACAATGAGCAGTTCTTC. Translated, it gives CSASEGVGYNEQFF.

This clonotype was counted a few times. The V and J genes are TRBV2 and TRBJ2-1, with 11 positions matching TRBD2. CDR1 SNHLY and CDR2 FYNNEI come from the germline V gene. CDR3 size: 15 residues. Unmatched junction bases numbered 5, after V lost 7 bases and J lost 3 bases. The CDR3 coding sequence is TGTGCCAGCATAACGACTAGCGGGAACTACAATGAGCAGTTCTTC. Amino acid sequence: CASITTSGNYNEQFF. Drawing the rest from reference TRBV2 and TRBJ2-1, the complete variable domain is EPEVTQTPSHQVTQMGQEVILRCVPISNHLYFYWYRQILGQKVEFLVSFYNNEISEKSEIFDDQFSVERPDGSNFTLKIRSTKLEDSAMYFCASITTSGNYNEQFFGPGTRLTVL.

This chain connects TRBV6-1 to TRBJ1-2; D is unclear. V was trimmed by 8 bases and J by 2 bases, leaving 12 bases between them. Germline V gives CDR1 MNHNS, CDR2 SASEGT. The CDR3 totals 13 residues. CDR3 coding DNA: TGTGCCAGCCGCCTCCTCCCCAACTATGGCTACACCTTC. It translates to CASRLLPNYGYTF.

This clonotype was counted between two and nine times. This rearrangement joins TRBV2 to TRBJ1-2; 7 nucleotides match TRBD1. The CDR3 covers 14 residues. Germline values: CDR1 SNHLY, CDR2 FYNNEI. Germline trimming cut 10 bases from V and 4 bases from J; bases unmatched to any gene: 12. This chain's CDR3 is CAINRQGKSYGYTF. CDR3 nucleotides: TGTGCCATCAACAGACAGGGAAAAAGCTATGGCTACACCTTC.

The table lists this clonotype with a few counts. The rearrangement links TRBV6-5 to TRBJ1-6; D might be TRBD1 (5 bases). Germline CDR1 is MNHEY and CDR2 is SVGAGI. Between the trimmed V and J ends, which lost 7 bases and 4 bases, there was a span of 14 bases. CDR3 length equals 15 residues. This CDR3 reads CASKDDSLYNSPLHF. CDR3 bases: TGTGCCAGCAAAGACGACAGTCTTTATAATTCACCCCTCCACTTT.

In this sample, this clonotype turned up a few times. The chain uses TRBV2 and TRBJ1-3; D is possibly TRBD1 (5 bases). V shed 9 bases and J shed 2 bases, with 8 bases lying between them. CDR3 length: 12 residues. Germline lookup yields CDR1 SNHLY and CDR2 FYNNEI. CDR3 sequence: CARSGAGNTIYF. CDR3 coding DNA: TGTGCCAGATCGGGGGCTGGAAACACCATATATTTT. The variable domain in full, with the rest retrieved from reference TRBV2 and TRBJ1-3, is EPEVTQTPSHQVTQMGQEVILRCVPISNHLYFYWYRQILGQKVEFLVSFYNNEISEKSEIFDDQFSVERPDGSNFTLKIRSTKLEDSAMYFCARSGAGNTIYFGEGSWLTVV.

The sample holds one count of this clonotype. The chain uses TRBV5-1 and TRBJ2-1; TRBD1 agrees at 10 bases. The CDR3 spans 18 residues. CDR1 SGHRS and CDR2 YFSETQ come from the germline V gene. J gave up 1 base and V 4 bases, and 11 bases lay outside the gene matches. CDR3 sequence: CASSPNEDRGFSYNEQFF. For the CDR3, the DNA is TGCGCCAGCAGCCCCAACGAGGACAGGGGGTTTTCCTACAATGAGCAGTTCTTC.

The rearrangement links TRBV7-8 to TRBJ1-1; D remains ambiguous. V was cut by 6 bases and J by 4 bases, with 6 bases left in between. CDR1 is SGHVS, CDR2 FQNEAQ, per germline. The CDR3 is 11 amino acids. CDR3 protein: CASRLFTEAFF. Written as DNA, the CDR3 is TGTGCCAGCAGGCTATTCACTGAAGCTTTCTTT.

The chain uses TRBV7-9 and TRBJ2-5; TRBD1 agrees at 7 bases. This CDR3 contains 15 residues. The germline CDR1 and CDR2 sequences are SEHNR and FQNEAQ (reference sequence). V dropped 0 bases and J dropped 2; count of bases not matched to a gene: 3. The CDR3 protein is CASSLAGTEQETQYF. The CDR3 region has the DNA TGTGCCAGCAGCTTAGCGGGGACAGAACAAGAGACCCAGTACTTC.

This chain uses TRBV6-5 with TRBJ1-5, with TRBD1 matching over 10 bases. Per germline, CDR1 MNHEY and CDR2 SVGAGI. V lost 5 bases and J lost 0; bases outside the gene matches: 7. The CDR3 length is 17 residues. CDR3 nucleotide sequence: TGTGCCAGCAGTCTCCTTGGGACAGGGGTTAGCAATCAGCCCCAGCATTTT. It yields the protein CASSLLGTGVSNQPQHF.

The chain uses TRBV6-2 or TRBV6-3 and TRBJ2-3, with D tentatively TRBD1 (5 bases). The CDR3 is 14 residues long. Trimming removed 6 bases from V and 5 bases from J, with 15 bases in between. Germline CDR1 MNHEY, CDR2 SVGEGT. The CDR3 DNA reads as TGTGCCAGCAGAAACGGACGCCAGGGAGATACGCAGTATTTT. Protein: CASRNGRQGDTQYF.